The 18 T cell receptor beta chains given below trace back to one sample, sequenced in a study of blood T cell repertoires in COVID-19. Sequencing used immunoSEQ multiplex PCR; TCRdb keeps in-frame clones, though not all of them. The sample comprises some 40,000 clones, approximately 93% of which are singletons, and 2.2% rests with the top ten. Sequenced material: peripheral blood. All receptors come from a man in his fifties or sixties with active COVID-19.

This clone was picked up one time. V is TRBV3-1 (or the pseudogene TRBV3-2) and J is TRBJ2-2; 9 bases map to TRBD1. The germline V gene encodes CDR1 LGHDT and CDR2 YNNKEL (reference sequence). The CDR3 totals 13 residues. The V and J ends lost 2 bases and 13 bases, in that order; junction bases with no gene match: 5. The CDR3 nucleotides are TGTGCCAGCAGCCAAAACACAGGGGGCGTGCTGTTTTTT. Translated: CASSQNTGGVLFF.

The chain couples TRBV14 to TRBJ2-1, with 8 bases that match TRBD1. V trimming: 4 bases; J trimming: 7 bases; junction bases outside the gene matches: 6. CDR1 SGHDN and CDR2 FVKESK come from the germline V gene. The CDR3 runs to 14 residues. The DNA of the CDR3 is TGTGCCAGCAGCCTTTGGACAGGGCCAAATGAGCAGTTCTTC. It is translated as CASSLWTGPNEQFF.

The chain joins TRBV19 to TRBJ1-6; 9 positions match TRBD1. With V trimmed by 5 bases and J by 9 bases, 2 bases remained unmatched. This CDR3 spans 13 amino acids. Germline V gene lookup returns CDR1 LNHDA and CDR2 SQIVND (reference sequence). CDR3 sequence (DNA): TGTGCCAGTAGTGGGGACAGGGTTTCACCCCTCCACTTT. It specifies CASSGDRVSPLHF.

V and J are TRBV5-1 and TRBJ2-2; 12 bases are a match to TRBD2. The germline gives CDR1 SGHRS, CDR2 YFSETQ. The CDR3 contains 19 residues. Trimming cost V 4 bases and J 5 bases; bases outside gene matches: 15. The CDR3 DNA is TGCGCCAGCAGCCTAACCCCCCTTCTAGCGGGGGGGCGGACCGGGGAGCTGTTTTTT. As protein: CASSLTPLLAGGRTGELFF.

This clone was seen more than once but under ten times. V and J are TRBV4-1 and TRBJ1-5; D might be TRBD1 (5 bases). V shed 4 bases and J shed 6 bases, with 22 bases lying between them. Germline values: CDR1 MGHRA, CDR2 YSYEKL. The CDR3 is 17 amino acids. The CDR3 loop reads CASSLVGQGGVTQPQHF. As DNA, the CDR3 is TGCGCCAGCAGCCTAGTGGGGCAGGGAGGCGTTACTCAGCCCCAGCATTTT.

CDR3 DNA: TGTGCCAGCAGCCCTCACGGGGCAGATACGCAGTATTTT. Protein product: CASSPHGADTQYF. The V call is TRBV7-3, the J call TRBJ2-3; D might be TRBD2 (5 bases). Germline lookup yields CDR1 SGHTA and CDR2 FQGTGA. This CDR3 has 13 amino acids. With 5 bases removed from V and 4 bases from J, the gap between germline ends came to 10 bases.

The chain couples TRBV9 to TRBJ2-7; a weak D match, TRBD2 (6 bases). In germline, CDR1 is SGDLS, CDR2 YYNGEE. V was trimmed by 4 bases and J by 4 bases, leaving 21 bases between them. This CDR3 region has 16 residues. This chain's CDR3 is CASSPRYGRTKYEQYF. Here the CDR3 DNA reads TGTGCCAGCAGCCCCCGCTACGGGAGAACCAAGTACGAGCAGTACTTC.

J is TRBJ2-1 and V is TRBV12-5; 7 bases map to TRBD1. Trimming removed 1 base from V and 5 bases from J; junction bases left unmatched: 2. Germline V CDR1 and CDR2: LGHNT, FRNRAP. The CDR3 loop spans 14 amino acids. The CDR3 nucleotides read TGTGCTAGTGGTTTGGGGGACAGACACAATGAGCAGTTCTTC. Its protein product is CASGLGDRHNEQFF.

J is TRBJ1-3 and V is TRBV19, with 7 bases lining up with TRBD1. Germline values: CDR1 LNHDA, CDR2 SQIVND (reference sequence). The length of the CDR3 is 15 residues. Losses at the gene ends were 5 bases for V and 0 bases for J; bases not matched to a gene: 4. In DNA form, the CDR3 reads TGTGCCAGTAGTCGACAGGGTGGCTCTGGAAACACCATATATTTT. The encoded protein is CASSRQGGSGNTIYF.

The J gene is TRBJ2-3, the V gene TRBV5-6, with D perhaps TRBD2 (5 bases). The germline CDR1 and CDR2 sequences are SGHDT and YYEEEE. V lost 3 bases and J lost 4, with 12 bases in between. The CDR3 sequence is 14 residues long. The DNA for the CDR3 is TGTGCCAGCAGCTCCAGAACTAGTTCAGATACGCAGTATTTT. Its protein is CASSSRTSSDTQYF.

This sequence joins TRBV5-1 and TRBJ1-2; 10 bases agree with TRBD1. Germline lookup yields CDR1 SGHRS and CDR2 YFSETQ. With V trimmed by 8 bases and J by 4 bases, 8 bases remained unmatched. This CDR3 spans 14 amino acids. CDR3 region: CASSTGGVGYGYTF. CDR3 coding DNA: TGCGCCAGTTCGACAGGGGGCGTGGGCTATGGCTACACCTTC.

The V and J genes are TRBV7-8 and TRBJ1-2; D is ambiguous. This CDR3 spans 14 amino acids. Germline CDR1 is SGHVS and CDR2 is FQNEAQ. The germline V and J ends were trimmed by 3 bases and 1 base, with 9 bases remaining between them. CDR3 DNA: TGTGCCAGCAGCTTTGGCCCAATTAACTATGGCTACACCTTC. Translated, it gives CASSFGPINYGYTF.

This chain uses TRBV30 with TRBJ1-2; D may be TRBD1 (6 bases). Trimming removed 1 base from V and 7 bases from J, with 13 bases in between. Germline V lookup: CDR1 GTSNPN, CDR2 SVGIG (reference sequence). The CDR3 sequence is 13 residues long. The CDR3 spells CAWSARGAGGYTF. The CDR3 DNA is TGTGCCTGGAGTGCCCGGGGGGCGGGTGGCTACACCTTC.

The table lists this clone with a few counts. The V call is TRBV9, the J call TRBJ2-2, with 7 bases matching TRBD1. J gave up 1 base and V 4 bases, and 7 bases lay outside the gene matches. The CDR3 runs to 16 residues. The V gene's germline CDR1 is SGDLS and CDR2 YYNGEE. CDR3: CASSPRGLRNTGELFF. CDR3 DNA sequence: TGTGCCAGCAGCCCTAGGGGGCTGAGGAACACCGGGGAGCTGTTTTTT.

The chain carries TRBV7-2 and TRBJ2-4; TRBD2 matches 9 bases. Per germline, CDR1 SGHTA and CDR2 FQGNSA. This CDR3 is built from 13 residues. V dropped 5 bases and J dropped 11; count of bases not matched to a gene: 7. The CDR3 DNA reads TGTGCCAGCAGCGGGACTAGCCTGGGCGTTCAGTACTTC. Residues: CASSGTSLGVQYF.

This clone was recorded once. V gene TRBV5-1 combines with J gene TRBJ1-2; no definite D call. Germline loops: CDR1 SGHRS, CDR2 YFSETQ. This CDR3 is built from 13 residues. Deletions cut 2 bases from V and 2 bases from J, with 7 bases between. The CDR3 region is CASSFGQNYGYTF. The CDR3 coding sequence is TGCGCCAGCAGCTTTGGCCAGAACTATGGCTACACCTTC.

The chain is built from TRBV7-2 and TRBJ1-4; TRBD1 matches at 7 bases. The CDR3 covers 14 residues. Per germline, CDR1 SGHTA and CDR2 FQGNSA. J lost 10 bases, V lost 4 bases, and 9 bases had no gene match. The CDR3 DNA sequence: TGTGCCAGCAGCTCGGACAGGTCGCTGGGAAAACTGTTTTTT. This gives the protein CASSSDRSLGKLFF. The whole variable domain, filled in from reference TRBV7-2 and TRBJ1-4, reads GAGVSQSPSNKVTEKGKDVELRCDPISGHTALYWYRQSLGQGLEFLIYFQGNSAPDKSGLPSDRFSAERTGGSVSTLTIQRTQQEDSAVYLCASSSDRSLGKLFFGSGTQLSVL.

The chain's CDR3 is CASSIIGEGNTEAFF. Written as DNA, the CDR3 is TGTGCCAGTAGTATAATAGGAGAGGGGAACACTGAAGCTTTCTTT. The chain recombines TRBV19 with TRBJ1-1, with no clear D. The CDR3 has 15 amino acids. V was shortened by 2 bases and J by 1 base, with 11 bases between the two germline ends. CDR1 LNHDA and CDR2 SQIVND come from the germline V gene (reference sequence).